Listed here are 17 T cell receptor beta chains from one sample, sequenced in a study of PD-1 blockade in mismatch repair-deficient tumors. The protocol was immunoSEQ multiplex PCR, while the TCRdb copy is restricted to in-frame clones and leaves out a portion. In the table there are tens of thousands of clones, around 73% of which are singletons. The material was peripheral blood, obtained 4 weeks after starting pembrolizumab. Source of these receptors: an adult with mismatch repair-deficient cancer.

The CDR3: CASQTLAGETQYF. In DNA, the CDR3 is TGTGCCAGCCAGACATTAGCGGGAGAGACCCAGTACTTC. V usage is TRBV2 and J usage is TRBJ2-5; 7 bases map to TRBD2. Germline assignment: CDR1 SNHLY and CDR2 FYNNEI. V lost 8 bases and J lost 4; bases outside the gene matches: 7. CDR3 size: 13 residues. The complete variable domain, with remaining parts taken from reference TRBV2 and TRBJ2-5, reads EPEVTQTPSHQVTQMGQEVILRCVPISNHLYFYWYRQILGQKVEFLVSFYNNEISEKSEIFDDQFSVERPDGSNFTLKIRSTKLEDSAMYFCASQTLAGETQYFGPGTRLLVL.

The CDR3 here is CASSPINSGTANTGELFF. Here the CDR3 DNA reads TGTGCCAGCAGCCCGATAAATAGCGGGACCGCGAACACCGGGGAGCTGTTTTTT. The chain joins TRBV14 to TRBJ2-2, with 8 bases lining up with TRBD2. V was pared by 4 bases and J by 0 bases, with 10 bases of the junction left unmatched. This CDR3 contains 18 residues. Looked up from germline, CDR1 is SGHDN and CDR2 is FVKESK.

The chain recombines TRBV18 with TRBJ1-1; D is undetermined. Germline CDR1 and CDR2: KGHSH and LQKENI. The CDR3 loop spans 18 amino acids. Trimming shortened V by 5 bases and J by 0 bases, and 22 bases separated the two germline ends. Here the CDR3 reads CASSNLAPNGLMNTEAFF. Written as DNA, the CDR3 is TGTGCCAGCTCAAACCTAGCTCCGAACGGTCTAATGAACACTGAAGCTTTCTTT.

This clone is medium-sized. The chain couples TRBV21-1 to TRBJ2-7. TRBV21-1 is designated a pseudogene. This CDR3 has 14 residues. The CDR3 region has the DNA TGTGCCAGCAGCCCTTTAGGGCCCCCTACCGAGCAGTACTTC. It translates to CASSPLGPPTEQYF.

The J gene is TRBJ2-1, the V gene TRBV25-1; 7 nucleotides line up with TRBD1. V gave up 7 bases and J gave up 5 bases; unmatched junction bases: 5. Germline V CDR1 and CDR2: MGHDK, SYGVNS. The CDR3 has 13 residues. The CDR3 here is CASKRQGDNEQFF. CDR3 in DNA: TGTGCCAGCAAAAGGCAGGGGGACAATGAGCAGTTCTTC.

The chain is built from TRBV19 and TRBJ1-2; D remains ambiguous. Per germline, CDR1 LNHDA and CDR2 SQIVND (reference sequence). The V end was cut by 5 bases, the J end by 0 bases, with 10 bases between. The CDR3 loop spans 14 amino acids. For the CDR3, the DNA is TGTGCCAGTAGTCTTGGACGGACTAACTATGGCTACACCTTC. This codes for CASSLGRTNYGYTF.

V usage is TRBV7-2 and J usage is TRBJ2-1; 9 nucleotides line up with TRBD2. The V segment lost 3 bases and the J segment 9 bases; nucleotides outside the gene matches: 6. CDR3 length: 14 amino acids. Germline V gene data show CDR1 as SGHTA and CDR2 as FQGNSA. Here the CDR3 reads CASSFLGTSSEQFF. The CDR3 bases are TGTGCCAGCAGCTTTCTAGGGACTAGCAGTGAGCAGTTCTTC. Filled out from reference TRBV7-2 and TRBJ2-1, the complete variable domain reads GAGVSQSPSNKVTEKGKDVELRCDPISGHTALYWYRQSLGQGLEFLIYFQGNSAPDKSGLPSDRFSAERTGGSVSTLTIQRTQQEDSAVYLCASSFLGTSSEQFFGPGTRLTVL.

The genes are TRBV7-3 and TRBJ1-2; possibly TRBD1 for D (5 bases). Germline V CDR1 and CDR2: SGHTA, FQGTGA. This CDR3 region has 14 residues. V shed 5 bases and J shed 8 bases, with 18 bases lying between them. For the CDR3, the DNA is TGTGCCAGCAGCCCGGACGAGAGAAGGGGAGGCTACACCTTC. Translated, it gives CASSPDERRGGYTF.

CDR3 DNA: TGTGCCAGCAGTGGGACTAGCTGGGTCAATGAGCAGTTCTTC. It specifies CASSGTSWVNEQFF. The gene calls are TRBV2 and TRBJ2-1, with TRBD2 matching over 8 bases. Per germline, CDR1 SNHLY and CDR2 FYNNEI. The CDR3 length is 14 residues. V shed 4 bases and J 6 bases; nucleotides not matched to a gene: 5.

The chain has TRBV5-6 and TRBJ1-2; tentative D call: TRBD1 (6 bases). Between the trimmed V and J ends, which lost 4 bases and 5 bases, there was a span of 15 bases. This CDR3 comprises 14 residues. Germline V gives CDR1 SGHDT, CDR2 YYEEEE. Here the CDR3 reads CASSLGRGVYGYTF. The CDR3 DNA is TGTGCCAGCAGCCTGGGAAGGGGGGTTTATGGCTACACCTTC.

V is TRBV27 and J is TRBJ2-7, with a possible D match to TRBD1 (5 bases). This CDR3 is built from 13 residues. Germline values: CDR1 MNHEY, CDR2 SMNVEV (reference sequence). Trimming removed 3 bases from V and 3 bases from J, with 9 bases in between. The CDR3 sequence: CASSLGQHYEQYF. The DNA for the CDR3 is TGTGCCAGCAGTTTGGGGCAGCACTACGAGCAGTACTTC.

This clone occurred once. This chain joins TRBV29-1 and TRBJ1-2; 9 nucleotides line up with TRBD1. The J segment lost 7 bases and the V segment lost 5 bases, leaving 5 bases of the junction unmatched. From germline, CDR1 is SQVTM and CDR2 ANQGSEA. This CDR3 has 12 amino acids. In DNA, the CDR3 is TGCAGCGTTCAGGGACAGGGTGTTGGCTACACCTTC. The encoded protein is CSVQGQGVGYTF.

V is TRBV6-6 and J is TRBJ1-1, with D unclear. The CDR3 has 14 residues. Germline values: CDR1 MNHNY, CDR2 SVGAGI (reference sequence). V was shortened by 6 bases and J by 1 base, with 12 bases between the two germline ends. CDR3 loop: CASSLGRWNTEAFF. CDR3 sequence (DNA): TGTGCCAGCAGCCTCGGACGGTGGAACACTGAAGCTTTCTTT.

This chain joins TRBV27 and TRBJ2-7; 7 bases line up with TRBD1. This CDR3 is 15 amino acids long. In germline, CDR1 is MNHEY, CDR2 SMNVEV (reference sequence). V lost 5 bases to trimming and J lost 4 bases; unmatched junction nucleotides: 11. This chain's CDR3 is CASSLGTGDLYEQYF. Here the CDR3 DNA reads TGTGCCAGCAGTCTTGGCACAGGGGACCTTTACGAGCAGTACTTC.

The J gene is TRBJ2-3, the V gene TRBV4-1; no reliable D call. V was shortened by 5 bases and J by 4 bases, with 4 bases between the two germline ends. CDR3 length: 11 amino acids. Per germline, CDR1 MGHRA and CDR2 YSYEKL. The CDR3 DNA reads TGCGCCAGCAGCTTGTCAGATACGCAGTATTTT. This translates into CASSLSDTQYF.

DNA for the CDR3: TGTGCCAGCAGCTTCCCGCCAGGGATCACTGAAGCTTTCTTT. Translating it yields CASSFPPGITEAFF. The gene calls are TRBV7-9 and TRBJ1-1; possible D gene TRBD1, 5 bases. CDR3 length: 14 residues. The germline V gene has CDR1 SEHNR and CDR2 FQNEAQ (reference sequence). Trimming pared 3 bases from V and 4 bases from J, leaving 12 bases between.

This clone was seen many times. The rearrangement links TRBV5-1 to TRBJ2-2; TRBD2 is a possible D gene (5 bases). V lost 1 base and J lost 0, with 7 bases in between. The CDR3 runs to 15 residues. Germline loops: CDR1 SGHRS, CDR2 YFSETQ. The CDR3 spells CASSLWGANTGELFF. As DNA, the CDR3 is TGCGCCAGCAGCTTGTGGGGAGCGAACACCGGGGAGCTGTTTTTT.